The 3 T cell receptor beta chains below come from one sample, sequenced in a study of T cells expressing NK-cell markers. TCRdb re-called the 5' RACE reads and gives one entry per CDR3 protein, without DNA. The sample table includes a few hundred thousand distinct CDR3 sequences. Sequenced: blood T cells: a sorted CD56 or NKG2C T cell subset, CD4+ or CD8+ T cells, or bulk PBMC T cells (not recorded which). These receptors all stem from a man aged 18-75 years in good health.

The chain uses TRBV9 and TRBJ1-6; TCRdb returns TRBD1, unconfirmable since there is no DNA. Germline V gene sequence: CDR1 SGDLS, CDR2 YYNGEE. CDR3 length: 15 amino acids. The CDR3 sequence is CASSVGQGGNSPLHF.

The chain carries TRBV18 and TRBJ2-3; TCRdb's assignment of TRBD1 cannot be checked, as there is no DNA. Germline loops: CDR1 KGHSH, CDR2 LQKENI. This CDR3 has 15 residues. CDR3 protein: CASSPGGGSTDTQYF.

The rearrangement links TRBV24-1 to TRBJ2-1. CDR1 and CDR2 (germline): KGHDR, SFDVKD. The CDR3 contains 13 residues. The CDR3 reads CATSEYLSNEQFF.